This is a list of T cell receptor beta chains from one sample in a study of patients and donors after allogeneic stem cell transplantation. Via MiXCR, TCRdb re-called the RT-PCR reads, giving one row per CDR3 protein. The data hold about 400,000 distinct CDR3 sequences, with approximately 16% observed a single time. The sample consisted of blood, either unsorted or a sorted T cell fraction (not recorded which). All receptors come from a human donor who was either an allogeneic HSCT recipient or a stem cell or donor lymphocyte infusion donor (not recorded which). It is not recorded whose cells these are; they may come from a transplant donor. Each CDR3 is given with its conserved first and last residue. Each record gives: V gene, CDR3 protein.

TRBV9,CASSPGTGMAMNIQYF
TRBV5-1,CASSSTVGAGELFF
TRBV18,CASSPRTSGVNGEQFF
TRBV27,CASSLSGIDNEQFF
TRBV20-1,CSARSGTAAYEQYF
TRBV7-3,CASRADRGSYNEQFF
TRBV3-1,CASSQRGQVNSPLHF
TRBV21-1,CASSKFGGYNEQFF
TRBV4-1,CASKILGGSVEAFF
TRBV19,CASSIKGDPAYEQYF
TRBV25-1,CASSDLSSRANEQFF
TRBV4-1,CASSQVGGQPQHF
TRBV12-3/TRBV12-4,CASKTAGFNSPLHF
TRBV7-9,CASSSASGGTSEAFF
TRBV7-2,CASSSAGPTSGGGELFF
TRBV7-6,CASSLFGGATDTQYF
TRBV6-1,CASSEHISNQPQHF
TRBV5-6,CASSQLTGELFF
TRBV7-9,CASSYWGTAKQNTEAFF
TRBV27,CASSPFPGGTEAFF
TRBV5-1,CASSLVGTGFDEQYF
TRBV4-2,CASSQAASSYNSPLHF
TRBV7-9,CASSITSGRRETQYF